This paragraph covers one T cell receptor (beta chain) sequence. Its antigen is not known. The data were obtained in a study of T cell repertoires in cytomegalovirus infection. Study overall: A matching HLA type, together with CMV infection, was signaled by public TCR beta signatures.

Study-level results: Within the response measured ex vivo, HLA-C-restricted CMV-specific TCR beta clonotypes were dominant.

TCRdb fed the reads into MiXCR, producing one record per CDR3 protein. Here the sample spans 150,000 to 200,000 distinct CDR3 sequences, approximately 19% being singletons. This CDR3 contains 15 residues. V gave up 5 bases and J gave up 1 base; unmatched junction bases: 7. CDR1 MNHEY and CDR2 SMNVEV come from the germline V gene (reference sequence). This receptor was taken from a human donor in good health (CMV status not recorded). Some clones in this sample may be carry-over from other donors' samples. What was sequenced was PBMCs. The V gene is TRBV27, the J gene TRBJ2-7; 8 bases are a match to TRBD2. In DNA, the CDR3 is TGTGCCAGCAGTCCTGAAGCGGGGGTATCCTACGAGCAGTACTTC. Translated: CASSPEAGVSYEQYF.